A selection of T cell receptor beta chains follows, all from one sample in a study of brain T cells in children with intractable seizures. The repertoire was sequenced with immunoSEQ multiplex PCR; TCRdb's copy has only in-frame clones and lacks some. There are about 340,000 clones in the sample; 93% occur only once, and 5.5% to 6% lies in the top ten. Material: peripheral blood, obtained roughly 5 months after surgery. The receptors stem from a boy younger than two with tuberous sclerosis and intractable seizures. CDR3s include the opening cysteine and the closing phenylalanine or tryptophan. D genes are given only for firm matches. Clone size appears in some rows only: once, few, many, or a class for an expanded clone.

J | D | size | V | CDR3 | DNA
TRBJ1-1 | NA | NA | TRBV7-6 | CASSLRHSREAFF | TGTGCCAGCAGCTTAAGACATTCTCGGGAGGCTTTCTTT
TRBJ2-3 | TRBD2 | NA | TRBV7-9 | CASSPSAGGGTDTQYF | TGTGCCAGCAGCCCATCGGCGGGAGGGGGCACAGATACGCAGTATTTT
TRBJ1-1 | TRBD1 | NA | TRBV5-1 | CASSLSLGTGYEAFF | TGCGCCAGCAGCTTGTCGCTCGGGACAGGGTATGAAGCTTTCTTT
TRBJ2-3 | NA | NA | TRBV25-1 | CASSEYSADTQYF | TGTGCCAGCAGTGAATATTCGGCAGATACGCAGTATTTT
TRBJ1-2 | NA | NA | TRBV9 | CASSVRVYYGYTF | TGTGCCAGCAGCGTTAGGGTCTACTATGGCTACACCTTC
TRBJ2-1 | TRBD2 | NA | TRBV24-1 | CATSDPPSGAHNEQFF | TGTGCCACCAGTGATCCTCCCAGCGGGGCCCACAATGAGCAGTTCTTC
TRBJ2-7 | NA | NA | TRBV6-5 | CASGTGISYEQYF | TGTGCCAGCGGAACAGGGATCTCCTACGAGCAGTACTTC
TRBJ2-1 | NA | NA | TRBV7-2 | CASSPDSDWLEQFF | TGTGCCAGCAGCCCGGATTCGGACTGGCTGGAGCAGTTCTTC
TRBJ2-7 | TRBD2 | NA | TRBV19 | CASSARLAGGEQYF | TGTGCCAGTAGTGCCCGACTAGCGGGAGGCGAGCAGTACTTC
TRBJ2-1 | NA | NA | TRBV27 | CASSLSIRDFLYNEQFF | TGTGCCAGCAGTTTATCGATTAGGGACTTCCTCTACAATGAGCAGTTCTTC
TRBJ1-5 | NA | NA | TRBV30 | CAWSTGSNQPQHF | TGTGCCTGGAGTACAGGGAGCAATCAGCCCCAGCATTTT
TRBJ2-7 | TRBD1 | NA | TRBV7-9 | CASSILMTGDHEQYF | TGTGCCAGCAGCATCCTTATGACAGGGGACCACGAGCAGTACTTC
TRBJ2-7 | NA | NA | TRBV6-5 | CASSHPTALGKQYF | TGTGCCAGCAGCCACCCCACGGCCCTTGGGAAGCAGTACTTC
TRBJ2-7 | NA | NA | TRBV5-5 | CASSLYTYEQYF | TGTGCCAGCAGCCTGTACACCTACGAGCAGTACTTC
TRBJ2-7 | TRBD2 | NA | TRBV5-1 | CASSLAASGSISSYEQYF | TGCGCCAGCAGCTTGGCGGCTAGCGGGAGCATTTCCTCCTACGAGCAGTACTTC
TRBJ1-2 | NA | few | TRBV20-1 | CSAPSGYTF | TGCAGTGCTCCCTCGGGCTACACCTTC
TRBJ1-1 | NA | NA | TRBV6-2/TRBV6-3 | CASSLPTEDTEAFF | TGTGCCAGCAGTTTGCCCACAGAGGACACTGAAGCTTTCTTT
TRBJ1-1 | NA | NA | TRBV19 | CASSGAGEGVNTEAFF | TGTGCCAGTAGTGGGGCCGGGGAAGGGGTGAACACTGAAGCTTTCTTT
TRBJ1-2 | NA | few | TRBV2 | CASRYLGGTDKGYTF | TGTGCCAGCAGATACTTAGGGGGGACGGACAAAGGCTACACCTTC
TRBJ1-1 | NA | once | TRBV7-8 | CASTGGEQGRAFF | TGTGCCAGCACCGGAGGGGAGCAGGGGCGAGCTTTCTTT
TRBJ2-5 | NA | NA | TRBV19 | CASSIDLPRGQETQYF | TGTGCCAGTAGTATAGATTTGCCTCGGGGCCAAGAGACCCAGTACTTC
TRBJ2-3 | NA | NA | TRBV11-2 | CASSLDRDTQYF | TGTGCCAGCAGCTTAGATCGGGATACGCAGTATTTT
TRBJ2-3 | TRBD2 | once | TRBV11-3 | CASSLGLAGDANTQYF | TGTGCCAGCAGCTTAGGTCTAGCGGGAGATGCTAATACGCAGTATTTT
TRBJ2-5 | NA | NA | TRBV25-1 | CASSELTGRVAQETQYF | TGTGCCAGCAGTGAATTGACCGGCAGGGTAGCCCAAGAGACCCAGTACTTC
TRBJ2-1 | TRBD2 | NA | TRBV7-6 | CASSQSGSSFNEQFF | TGTGCCAGCAGTCAAAGCGGGAGCAGCTTCAATGAGCAGTTCTTC
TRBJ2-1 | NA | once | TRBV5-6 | CASSGGILPLPYNEQFF | TGTGCCAGCAGCGGGGGTATCCTCCCCCTCCCTTACAATGAGCAGTTCTTC
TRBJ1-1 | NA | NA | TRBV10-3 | CAISVSGDTEAFF | TGTGCCATCAGTGTTTCAGGGGACACTGAAGCTTTCTTT
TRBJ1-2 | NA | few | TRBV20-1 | CSALEQGYTF | TGCAGTGCTCTAGAACAGGGCTACACCTTC
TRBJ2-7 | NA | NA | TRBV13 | CASSYWGYTYEQYF | TGTGCCAGCAGTTACTGGGGGTACACCTACGAGCAGTACTTC
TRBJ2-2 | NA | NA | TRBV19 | CASSSRPGGEAGELFF | TGTGCCAGTAGTAGTAGGCCCGGTGGAGAGGCCGGGGAGCTGTTTTTT
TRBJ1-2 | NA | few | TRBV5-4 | CASSLRDYGYTF | TGTGCCAGCAGCTTAAGGGACTATGGCTACACCTTC
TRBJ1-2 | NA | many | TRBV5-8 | CASSFDMITNYGYTF | TGTGCCAGCAGCTTTGACATGATCACTAACTATGGCTACACCTTC
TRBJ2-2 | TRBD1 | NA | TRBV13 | CASSFVASRGYTGELFF | TGTGCCAGCAGCTTTGTCGCCTCCAGGGGGTACACCGGGGAGCTGTTTTTT
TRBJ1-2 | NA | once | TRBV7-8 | CASSPYYRPGGAPYGYTF | TGTGCCAGCAGCCCGTATTACCGTCCGGGAGGAGCACCCTATGGCTACACCTTC
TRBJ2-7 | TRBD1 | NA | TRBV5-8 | CASSLAGTGAVEQYF | TGTGCCAGCAGCTTGGCCGGGACAGGGGCGGTCGAGCAGTACTTC
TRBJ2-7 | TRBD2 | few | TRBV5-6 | CASSLGLAGGYEQYF | TGTGCCAGCAGCTTGGGACTAGCGGGAGGCTACGAGCAGTACTTC
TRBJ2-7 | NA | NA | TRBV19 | CASQDWSSYEQYF | TGTGCCAGCCAAGACTGGAGCTCCTACGAGCAGTACTTC
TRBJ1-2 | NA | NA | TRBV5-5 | CASKGLGYTF | TGTGCCAGCAAGGGACTTGGCTACACCTTC
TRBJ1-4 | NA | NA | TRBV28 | CASLPPGEGSWGEKLFF | TGTGCCAGCCTACCCCCAGGGGAAGGCTCTTGGGGAGAAAAACTGTTTTTT
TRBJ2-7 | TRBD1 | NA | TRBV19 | CASRTRDRAIEQYF | TGTGCCAGTAGGACCCGGGACAGGGCGATCGAGCAGTACTTC
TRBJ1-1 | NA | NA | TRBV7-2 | CASSPGTEAFF | TGTGCCAGCAGCCCCGGGACAGAAGCTTTCTTT
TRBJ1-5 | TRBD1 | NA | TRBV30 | CAWRDRGFEPQHF | TGTGCCTGGAGGGACAGGGGATTCGAGCCCCAGCATTTT
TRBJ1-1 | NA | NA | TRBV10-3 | CAISEMRQNWEAFF | TGTGCCATCAGTGAGATGCGGCAAAATTGGGAAGCTTTCTTT
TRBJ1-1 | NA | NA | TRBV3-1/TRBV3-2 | CASSQASLNTEAFF | TGTGCCAGCAGCCAAGCTAGCTTGAACACTGAAGCTTTCTTT
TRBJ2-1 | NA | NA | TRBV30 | CAWSVARGEQFF | TGTGCCTGGAGTGTTGCCAGAGGTGAGCAGTTCTTC
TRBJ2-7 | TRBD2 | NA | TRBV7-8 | CASSLEVTSGGPYEQYF | TGTGCCAGCAGCTTAGAGGTGACTAGCGGGGGGCCCTACGAGCAGTACTTC
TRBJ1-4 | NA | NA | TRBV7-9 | CASSPPGGPNEKLFF | TGTGCCAGCAGCCCGCCGGGCGGCCCTAATGAAAAACTGTTTTTT
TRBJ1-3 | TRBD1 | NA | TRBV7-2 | CASSLQGTGNTIYF | TGTGCCAGCAGCCTACAGGGGACGGGAAACACCATATATTTT
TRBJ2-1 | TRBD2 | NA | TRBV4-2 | CASSQGTSGSNEQFF | TGTGCCAGCAGCCAAGGGACTAGCGGGAGCAATGAGCAGTTCTTC
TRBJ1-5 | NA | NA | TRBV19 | CASSISPNQPQHF | TGTGCCAGTAGTATTTCCCCCAATCAGCCCCAGCATTTT
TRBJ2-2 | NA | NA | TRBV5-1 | CASSLWASGQLGNTGELFF | TGCGCCAGCAGCTTGTGGGCTAGCGGACAGTTGGGAAACACCGGGGAGCTGTTTTTT
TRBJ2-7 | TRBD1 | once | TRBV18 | CASSPRDRAPYEQYF | TGTGCCAGCTCACCTCGTGACAGGGCCCCCTACGAGCAGTACTTC
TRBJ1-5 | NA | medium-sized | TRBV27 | CASSLSVANQPQHF | TGTGCCAGCAGTTTATCGGTGGCCAATCAGCCCCAGCATTTT
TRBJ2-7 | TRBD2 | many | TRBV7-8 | CASSLALLTSSYEQYF | TGTGCCAGCAGCTTAGCGCTTTTGACTAGCTCGTACGAGCAGTACTTC